These 2 T cell receptor beta chains were all obtained from the same sample, sequenced in a study of OX40 agonist ivuxolimab in advanced cancers. Library generation was performed with the immunoSEQ multiplex PCR assay. TCRdb obtained this table from immuneACCESS and retained in-frame rearrangements with V and J assigned. These tables miss some clones; where compared with another copy, unresolved V genes account for less than half of the shortfall, and the remainder is unexplained. Within this sample are around 70,000 clones, with 80% to 85% of them counted one time only. Roughly 6.8% of the sample comes from the top ten. The material sequenced was CD4+ or CD8+ T cells sorted from blood, taken in a trial of the OX40 agonist ivuxolimab. Receptors originate from an adult with an advanced solid tumor such as melanoma, head and neck, liver or kidney cancer.

This chain links TRBV7-9 with TRBJ1-1, with D maybe TRBD1 (5 bases). Germline lookup yields CDR1 SEHNR and CDR2 FQNEAQ (reference sequence). This CDR3 has 14 residues. V was pared by 5 bases and J by 0 bases, with 10 bases between. DNA of the CDR3: TGTGCCAGCAGCCGGGGACGAATGAACACTGAAGCTTTCTTT. Translation: CASSRGRMNTEAFF.

The chain links TRBV2 to TRBJ2-4; D not certain. This CDR3 has 14 amino acids. The germline V gene encodes CDR1 SNHLY and CDR2 FYNNEI. Trimming pared 8 bases from V and 2 bases from J, leaving 13 bases between. The CDR3 here is CASGSPLPKNIQYF. CDR3 DNA sequence: TGTGCCAGCGGCTCACCTCTGCCCAAAAACATTCAGTACTTC.